This TCR beta chain was captured by sequencing in a study of cytomegalovirus exposure and HLA in healthy donors. Overall study: In an earlier analysis, 90 million to 120 million unique TCR beta sequences were found from about 180 million T cells.

Each donor's status was that of a healthy bone marrow donor. Note on this clone: Its specificity is unknown.

Study observations and caveats: For most subjects, TCR beta sequences were reported to predict HLA-A and HLA-B alleles with accuracy.

A multiplex PCR was run with 60 Vbeta primers and 13 Jbeta primers. The protocol was immunoSEQ multiplex PCR, while the TCRdb copy is restricted to in-frame clones and leaves out a portion. The sample holds approximately 160,000 clones; 65% to 85% are singletons and the top ten take 2% to 3%. Trimming left V 5 bases short and J 6 bases short, with 18 bases between. Germline CDR1 and CDR2: SGDLS and YYNGEE. The length of the CDR3 is 15 residues. The source of this sequence is a woman aged 40 to 50 in good health and CMV-seropositive. The rearrangement links TRBV9 to TRBJ2-1; a possible D gene is TRBD2 (5 bases). Material for sequencing was PBMCs. The CDR3 loop is CASSLTGLTGNEQFF. The CDR3 region has the DNA TGTGCCAGCAGTCTTACGGGATTAACGGGCAATGAGCAGTTCTTC.